This paragraph reports one T cell receptor beta chain. This specimen comes from a study of cytomegalovirus exposure and HLA in healthy donors. The wider study: Membership in the Caucasian-associated ancestry cluster was found for 75% to 85% of fewer than 450 genotyped donors.

Researchers ran the PCR with 60 Vbeta and 13 Jbeta primers. Clones were read by immunoSEQ multiplex PCR, and TCRdb kept only the in-frame ones, dropping some. The sample includes 110,000 to 150,000 clones, roughly two thirds seen only once; the top ten take 1.3%. CDR1 and CDR2 (germline): SGHTA, FQGNSA. The V end was cut by 5 bases, the J end by 2 bases, with 15 bases between. The length of the CDR3 is 15 residues. The V gene is TRBV7-2, the J gene TRBJ1-2, with D maybe TRBD1 (5 bases). Sequencing input: PBMCs. This sequence originates from a woman between 35 and 50 years old in good health and CMV-seronegative. This CDR3 reads CASSQGPTVNYGYTF. CDR3 in DNA: TGTGCCAGCAGCCAGGGTCCGACAGTGAACTATGGCTACACCTTC.